Listed below are T cell receptor beta chains from one sample, sequenced in a study of T-cell reconstitution after alpha-beta-depleted transplantation in children. TCRdb analysed the PCR reads with MiXCR anew, one entry per CDR3 protein. The sample holds about 110,000 distinct CDR3 sequences, around 6.4% seen once. This sample comprised PBMCs, mostly from graft donor cells, obtained 360 days after TCRalphabeta/CD19-depleted stem cell transplant. The receptor source for this set is a male patient aged 2-15 years who had a stem cell transplant for acute lymphoblastic leukemia, so the T cells may come from the graft donor. Each CDR3 is given with its conserved first and last residue. The D gene is left open where the match is weak. Clone size is shown for a subset of rows, as once, few, many or a class of expanded clone.

cdr3_nt	cdr3_aa	j_call	d_call	clone_size	v_call
TGCAGTGCTAGAGGGGGGCTAGCGGGAGAGCTATACGAGCAGTACTTC	CSARGGLAGELYEQYF	TRBJ2-7	TRBD2	many	TRBV20-1
TGTGCCAGCAGCCCCAGGGGGCGCGGAGAGACCCAGTACTTC	CASSPRGRGETQYF	TRBJ2-5	TRBD1	.	TRBV7-8
TGCAGTGCTAGAGGACCCGAACCTGGAGCTTTCTTT	CSARGPEPGAFF	TRBJ1-1	.	many	TRBV20-1
TGTGCCAGCAGCTGGTCAGGAGCCAAAAACATTCAGTACTTC	CASSWSGAKNIQYF	TRBJ2-4	.	many	TRBV7-8
TGTGCCAGCAATGTTGGAAACACCGGGGAGCTGTTTTTT	CASNVGNTGELFF	TRBJ2-2	.	many	TRBV9
TGTGCCAGCAGCCTGGGACAGGGGCATAACGACGAGCAGTACTTC	CASSLGQGHNDEQYF	TRBJ2-7	TRBD1	.	TRBV7-6
TGTGCCAGCAGCCCAAGGGAGGGGACTAGCGCCTACGAGCAGTACTTC	CASSPREGTSAYEQYF	TRBJ2-7	TRBD2	.	TRBV7-9
TGCAGCGTTGCCAGTAATGGCCTTGGGGAGCTGTTTTTT	CSVASNGLGELFF	TRBJ2-2	.	many	TRBV29-1
TGTGCCACCAGCAGAGATTTGTACGTCCCCAATGAGCAGTTCTTC	CATSRDLYVPNEQFF	TRBJ2-1	.	many	TRBV15
TGTGCCAGCAAGGCCAGGGCTTCTGGGGCCAACGTCCTGACTTTC	CASKARASGANVLTF	TRBJ2-6	.	.	TRBV6-1
TGTGCCAGCAGTCTGGACAGGGGGCCGTACGAGCAGTACTTC	CASSLDRGPYEQYF	TRBJ2-7	TRBD1	many	TRBV28
TGTGCCAGCAGTCTCGGCCCCGGACTAGCGAAAGAGCAGTACTTC	CASSLGPGLAKEQYF	TRBJ2-7	TRBD2	few	TRBV7-9
TGTGCCAGCAGTTTACAGGGTCACTATGGCTACACCTTC	CASSLQGHYGYTF	TRBJ1-2	.	.	TRBV6-5
TGTGCCAGCAGCTTAGCCCCCAGTGGCTACACCTTC	CASSLAPSGYTF	TRBJ1-2	.	many	TRBV7-9
TGTGCCAGTAGTCCCCTGGGACTAGCGGGAGAGACCCAGTACTTC	CASSPLGLAGETQYF	TRBJ2-5	TRBD2	.	TRBV19
TGTGCCATTGGCGCCAATCAGCCCCAGCATTTT	CAIGANQPQHF	TRBJ1-5	.	few	TRBV24-1
TGCAGTGCTAGAAGGAGGGAGACCCAGTACTTC	CSARRRETQYF	TRBJ2-5	.	few	TRBV20-1
TGTGCCAGCAGCCGAGGGGACAGTATGCAGTATTTT	CASSRGDSMQYF	TRBJ2-3	TRBD1	many	TRBV3-1
TGTGCCAGCAGCTTAGATCCGAGAGATACGCAGTATTTT	CASSLDPRDTQYF	TRBJ2-3	.	.	TRBV11-2
TGCAGTGCCCCTTCGAGAGGGGGGACTGAAGCTTTCTTT	CSAPSRGGTEAFF	TRBJ1-1	.	few	TRBV20-1
TGTGCCAGCAGCGCCCAGCGGTCGGGACTAGCGGGGGCCTACACCGGGGAGCTGTTTTTT	CASSAQRSGLAGAYTGELFF	TRBJ2-2	TRBD2	few	TRBV9
TGTGCCAGCAGCTTATTTTTGGCGGGAGATAGGAGGAATGAGCAGTTCTTC	CASSLFLAGDRRNEQFF	TRBJ2-1	TRBD2	many	TRBV7-6
TGTGCCAGCAGTTTTAACCAGGGGATTACTGAAGCTTTCTTT	CASSFNQGITEAFF	TRBJ1-1	.	few	TRBV28
TGTGCCACCAGTGCACACACCGGGGAGCTGTTTTTT	CATSAHTGELFF	TRBJ2-2	.	many	TRBV24-1
TGTGCCAGCAGCTTAGTAGGCAGTGGGACCTACAATGAGCAGTTCTTC	CASSLVGSGTYNEQFF	TRBJ2-1	.	few	TRBV7-9
TGCGCCAGCAGCTTGGGGTCTGGGGGCGCAAGTCAAGAGACCCAGTACTTC	CASSLGSGGASQETQYF	TRBJ2-5	.	.	TRBV5-1
TGTGCCGCCGCGGGGGTCCGCGGCTACACCTTC	CAAAGVRGYTF	TRBJ1-2	.	many	TRBV2
TGTGCCAGCTCTCTAGCGGGAGGGCCCTCTAAGGAGACCCAGTACTTC	CASSLAGGPSKETQYF	TRBJ2-5	TRBD2	many	TRBV27
TGTGCCACCAGCGTGGACAGGGCTGGACAGCCCCAGCATTTT	CATSVDRAGQPQHF	TRBJ1-5	TRBD1	.	TRBV15
TGCGCCAGCAGCCCGGCGGGGGTCACAGATACGCAGTATTTT	CASSPAGVTDTQYF	TRBJ2-3	TRBD2	many	TRBV5-1
TGTGCCAGCAGACCCACGAGGGGACTAGCGGGAGGGGAGTTCTTC	CASRPTRGLAGGEFF	TRBJ2-1	TRBD2	.	TRBV2
TGTGCCAGCAGTGAAGGTTCGGGGGAGACCCAGTACTTC	CASSEGSGETQYF	TRBJ2-5	.	many	TRBV25-1
TGTGCCACCCGGGGAGCAGCGAACACTGAAGCTTTCTTT	CATRGAANTEAFF	TRBJ1-1	.	many	TRBV6-2/TRBV6-3
TGTGCCAGTAGTACCTCAGGGTCGGGACTCTACGAGCAGTACTTC	CASSTSGSGLYEQYF	TRBJ2-7	.	.	TRBV19
TGTGCCAGCAGTGTGACTAGGAATGAGCAGTTCTTC	CASSVTRNEQFF	TRBJ2-1	.	.	TRBV6-2/TRBV6-3
TGTGCCAGCAGCACCGGGAACCCTTCCAACGAGCAGTACTTC	CASSTGNPSNEQYF	TRBJ2-7	.	.	TRBV5-6